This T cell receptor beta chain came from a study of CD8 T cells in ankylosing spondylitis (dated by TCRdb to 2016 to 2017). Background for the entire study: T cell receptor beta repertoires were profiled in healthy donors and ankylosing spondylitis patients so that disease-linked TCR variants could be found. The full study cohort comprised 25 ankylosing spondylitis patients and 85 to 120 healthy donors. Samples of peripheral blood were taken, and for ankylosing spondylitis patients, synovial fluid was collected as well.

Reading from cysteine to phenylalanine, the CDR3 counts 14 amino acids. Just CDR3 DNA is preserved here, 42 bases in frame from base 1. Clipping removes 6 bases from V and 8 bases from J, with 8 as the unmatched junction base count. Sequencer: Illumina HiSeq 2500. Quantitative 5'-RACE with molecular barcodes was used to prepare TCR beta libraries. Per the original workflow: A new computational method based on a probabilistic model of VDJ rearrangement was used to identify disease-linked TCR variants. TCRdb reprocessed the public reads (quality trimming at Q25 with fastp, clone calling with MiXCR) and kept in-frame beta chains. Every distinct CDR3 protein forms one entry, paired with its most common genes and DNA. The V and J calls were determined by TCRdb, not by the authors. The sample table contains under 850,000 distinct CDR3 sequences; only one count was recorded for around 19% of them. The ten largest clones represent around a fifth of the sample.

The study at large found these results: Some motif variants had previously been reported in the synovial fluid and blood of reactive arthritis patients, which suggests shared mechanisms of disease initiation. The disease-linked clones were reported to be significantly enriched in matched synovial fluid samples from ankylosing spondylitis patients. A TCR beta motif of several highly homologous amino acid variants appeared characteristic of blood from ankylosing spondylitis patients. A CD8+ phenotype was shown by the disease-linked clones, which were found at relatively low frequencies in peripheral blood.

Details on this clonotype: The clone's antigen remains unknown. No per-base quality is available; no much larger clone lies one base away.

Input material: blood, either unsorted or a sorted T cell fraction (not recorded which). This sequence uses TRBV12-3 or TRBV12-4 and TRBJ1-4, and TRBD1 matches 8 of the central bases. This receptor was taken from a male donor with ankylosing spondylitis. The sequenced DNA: TGTGCCAGCAGACGGGACAGGATTGGAGAAAAACTGTTTTTT. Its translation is CASRRDRIGEKLFF.